A single TCR beta chain is shown here with its context. The antigen remains unidentified. The data were taken from a study of OX40 agonist ivuxolimab in advanced cancers. General study findings and limits: The average count of expanded clones was higher among CD8+ T cells than among CD4+.

Autoimmune disease history or systemic immunosuppression was exclusionary. Repertoires were generated with immunoSEQ multiplex PCR, while TCRdb's copy carries only in-frame clones and drops some. The table records around 52,000 clones, 75% to 85% of them present only once. Sequencing was performed on CD4+ or CD8+ T cells sorted from blood, taken in a trial of the OX40 agonist ivuxolimab. The sequence came from an adult with an advanced solid tumor such as melanoma, head and neck, liver or kidney cancer.

The CDR3 DNA reads as TGTGCCAGCGAAAGGGGGCCCAGGGGCACTGAAGCTTTCTTT. It yields the protein CASERGPRGTEAFF. The chain links TRBV6-6 to TRBJ1-1, with 7 bases that match TRBD1. The CDR3 is 14 residues long. CDR1 and CDR2 from the germline V gene are MNHNY and SVGAGI (reference sequence). After removal of 8 bases from V and 4 bases from J, the junction contained 10 bases not matched to a gene.